Listed below are T cell receptor beta chains from one sample, sequenced in a study of siplizumab effects on memory and regulatory T cells. Assay: immunoSEQ multiplex PCR; the TCRdb copy retains only in-frame clones and omits some. The table records 3,000 to 3,500 clones, 45% to 55% of them present only once. These TCRs' antigens remain unknown. Sequences were obtained from CFSE-low (dividing) CD4+ T cells sorted from an allogeneic mixed lymphocyte reaction. Receptor source: a human donor in good health; the cells came from an allogeneic mixed lymphocyte reaction. Each CDR3 is given with its conserved first and last residue. A D gene is named only where the DNA matches it firmly. Size tells how often a clone was seen (once, few, many) or the class of an expanded clone, and some rows leave it out.

D: .
V: TRBV19
size: few
J: TRBJ1-1
CDR3: CASSIVGYTEAFF
DNA: TGTGCCAGTAGTATAGTGGGGTACACTGAAGCTTTCTTT

D: .
V: TRBV6-5
size: .
J: TRBJ2-7
CDR3: CASRPPWRESEQYF
DNA: TGTGCCAGCAGACCCCCTTGGCGAGAGTCCGAGCAGTACTTC

D: .
V: TRBV18
size: .
J: TRBJ2-1
CDR3: CASSPLRNEQFF
DNA: TGTGCCAGCTCACCACTCCGTAATGAGCAGTTCTTC

D: TRBD2
V: TRBV6-6
size: .
J: TRBJ2-7
CDR3: CASSYGSGGLAEQYF
DNA: TGTGCCAGCAGTTACGGGTCGGGGGGGCTTGCCGAGCAGTACTTC

D: .
V: TRBV5-1
size: .
J: TRBJ1-2
CDR3: CASSPEGGARGYTF
DNA: TGCGCCAGCAGCCCCGAAGGGGGGGCGCGAGGCTACACCTTC

D: .
V: TRBV28
size: .
J: TRBJ2-7
CDR3: CASSFRGESSYEQYF
DNA: TGTGCCAGCAGTTTTAGGGGGGAAAGCTCCTACGAGCAGTACTTC

D: TRBD2
V: TRBV7-2
size: .
J: TRBJ2-5
CDR3: CASSPGLAGGTRETQYF
DNA: TGTGCCAGCAGCCCCGGACTAGCGGGGGGCACCCGGGAGACCCAGTACTTC

D: .
V: TRBV2
size: .
J: TRBJ1-5
CDR3: CASRADSNQPQHF
DNA: TGTGCCAGCAGAGCAGATAGCAATCAGCCCCAGCATTTT

D: .
V: TRBV9
size: medium-sized
J: TRBJ1-5
CDR3: CASSVTGLEPQHF
DNA: TGTGCCAGCAGCGTAACGGGCTTGGAGCCCCAGCATTTT

D: TRBD1
V: TRBV28
size: .
J: TRBJ1-2
CDR3: CASSADRGLYGYTF
DNA: TGTGCCAGCAGTGCGGACAGGGGGCTTTATGGCTACACCTTC

D: .
V: TRBV10-3
size: .
J: TRBJ2-5
CDR3: CAISEPLGGAKDHQETQYF
DNA: TGTGCCATCAGTGAGCCCCTCGGCGGAGCCAAAGACCACCAAGAGACCCAGTACTTC

D: .
V: TRBV5-4
size: few
J: TRBJ2-3
CDR3: CASRAGSTDTQYF
DNA: TGTGCCAGCCGAGCCGGGAGCACAGATACGCAGTATTTT

D: TRBD1
V: TRBV5-1
size: .
J: TRBJ1-1
CDR3: CASSWGTVGTEAFF
DNA: TGCGCCAGCAGCTGGGGGACAGTGGGCACTGAAGCTTTCTTT

D: .
V: TRBV18
size: .
J: TRBJ1-2
CDR3: CASSPIAGEGYGYTF
DNA: TGTGCCAGCTCACCAATAGCGGGGGAAGGCTATGGCTACACCTTC

D: TRBD1
V: TRBV6-6
size: .
J: TRBJ2-3
CDR3: CASSLRDSPTDTQYF
DNA: TGTGCCAGCAGTCTCCGGGACAGCCCCACAGATACGCAGTATTTT

D: TRBD2
V: TRBV2
size: .
J: TRBJ2-4
CDR3: CASRPLAGGSDIQYF
DNA: TGTGCCAGCAGACCGTTAGCGGGGGGGAGTGACATTCAGTACTTC

D: TRBD1
V: TRBV6-6
size: .
J: TRBJ2-2
CDR3: CATQGAGGTGELFF
DNA: TGTGCCACCCAGGGGGCTGGGGGCACCGGGGAGCTGTTTTTT

D: TRBD2
V: TRBV7-6
size: .
J: TRBJ2-7
CDR3: CASSLAGVGYEQYF
DNA: TGTGCCAGCAGCCTAGCGGGGGTCGGGTACGAGCAGTACTTC